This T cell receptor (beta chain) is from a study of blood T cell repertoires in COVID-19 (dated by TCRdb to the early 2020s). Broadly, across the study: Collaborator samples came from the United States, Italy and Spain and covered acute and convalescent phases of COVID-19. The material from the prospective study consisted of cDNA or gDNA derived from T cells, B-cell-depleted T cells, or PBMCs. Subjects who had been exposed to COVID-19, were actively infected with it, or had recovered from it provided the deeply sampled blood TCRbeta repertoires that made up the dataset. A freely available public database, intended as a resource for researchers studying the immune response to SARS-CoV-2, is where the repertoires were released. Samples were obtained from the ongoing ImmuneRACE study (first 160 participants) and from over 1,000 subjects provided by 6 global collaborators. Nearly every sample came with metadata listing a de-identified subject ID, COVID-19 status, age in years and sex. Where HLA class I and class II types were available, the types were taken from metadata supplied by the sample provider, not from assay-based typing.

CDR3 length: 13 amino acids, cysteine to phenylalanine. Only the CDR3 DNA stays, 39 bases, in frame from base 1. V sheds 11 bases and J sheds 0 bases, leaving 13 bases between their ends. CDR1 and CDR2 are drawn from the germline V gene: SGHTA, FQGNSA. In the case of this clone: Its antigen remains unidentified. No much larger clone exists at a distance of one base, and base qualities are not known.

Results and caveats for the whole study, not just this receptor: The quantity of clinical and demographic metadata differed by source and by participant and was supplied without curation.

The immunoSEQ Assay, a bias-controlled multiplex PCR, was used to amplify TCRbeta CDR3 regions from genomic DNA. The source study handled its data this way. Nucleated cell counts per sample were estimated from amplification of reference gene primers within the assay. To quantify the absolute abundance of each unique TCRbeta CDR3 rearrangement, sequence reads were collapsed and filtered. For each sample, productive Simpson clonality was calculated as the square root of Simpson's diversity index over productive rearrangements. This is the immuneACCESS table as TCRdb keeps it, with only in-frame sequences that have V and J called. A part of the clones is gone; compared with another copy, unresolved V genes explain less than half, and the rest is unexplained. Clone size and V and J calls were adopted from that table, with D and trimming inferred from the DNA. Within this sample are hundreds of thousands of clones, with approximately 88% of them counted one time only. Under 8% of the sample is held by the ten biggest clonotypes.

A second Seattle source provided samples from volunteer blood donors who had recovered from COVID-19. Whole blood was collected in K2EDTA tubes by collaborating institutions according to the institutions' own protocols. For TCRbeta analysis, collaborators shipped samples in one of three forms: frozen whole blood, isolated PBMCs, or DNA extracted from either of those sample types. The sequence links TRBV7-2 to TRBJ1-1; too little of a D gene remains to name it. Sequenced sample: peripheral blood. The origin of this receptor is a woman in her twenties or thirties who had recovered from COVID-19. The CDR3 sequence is CAGSAKMNTEAFF. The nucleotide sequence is TGTGCCGGCTCAGCGAAGATGAACACTGAAGCTTTCTTT.